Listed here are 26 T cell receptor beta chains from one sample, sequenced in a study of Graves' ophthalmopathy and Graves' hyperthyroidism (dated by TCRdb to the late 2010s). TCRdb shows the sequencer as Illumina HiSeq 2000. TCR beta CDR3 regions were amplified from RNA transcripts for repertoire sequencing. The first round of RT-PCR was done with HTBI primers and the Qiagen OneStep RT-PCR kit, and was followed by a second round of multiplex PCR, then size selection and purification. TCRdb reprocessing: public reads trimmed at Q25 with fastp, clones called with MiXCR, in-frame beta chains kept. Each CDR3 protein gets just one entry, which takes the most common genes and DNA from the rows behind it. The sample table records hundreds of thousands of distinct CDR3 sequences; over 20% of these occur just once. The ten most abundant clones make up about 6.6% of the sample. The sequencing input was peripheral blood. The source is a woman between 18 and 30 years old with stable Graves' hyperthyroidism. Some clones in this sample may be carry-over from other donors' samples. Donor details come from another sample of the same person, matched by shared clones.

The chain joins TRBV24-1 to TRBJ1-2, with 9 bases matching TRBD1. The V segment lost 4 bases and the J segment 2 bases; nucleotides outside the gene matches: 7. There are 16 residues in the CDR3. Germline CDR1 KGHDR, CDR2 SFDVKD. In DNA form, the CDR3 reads TGTGCCACCAGTGACCGCCGGACAGGGGAAAACTATGGCTACACCTTC. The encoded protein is CATSDRRTGENYGYTF.

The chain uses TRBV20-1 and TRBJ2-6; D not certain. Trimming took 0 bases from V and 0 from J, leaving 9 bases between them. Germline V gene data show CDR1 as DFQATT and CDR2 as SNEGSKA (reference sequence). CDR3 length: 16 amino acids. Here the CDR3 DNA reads TGCAGTGCTAGAGATCTGCTGGCCTCTGGGGCCAACGTCCTGACTTTC. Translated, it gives CSARDLLASGANVLTF.

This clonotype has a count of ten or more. CDR3 DNA sequence: TGCGCCAGCAGCTTTTCGACAGGGGAACTATACTCCTACGAGCAGTACTTC. This encodes CASSFSTGELYSYEQYF. This sequence joins TRBV5-1 and TRBJ2-7, with TRBD1 matching 8 bases. Looked up from germline, CDR1 is SGHRS and CDR2 is YFSETQ. Losses at the gene ends were 2 bases for V and 0 bases for J; bases not matched to a gene: 10. The CDR3 is 17 amino acids.

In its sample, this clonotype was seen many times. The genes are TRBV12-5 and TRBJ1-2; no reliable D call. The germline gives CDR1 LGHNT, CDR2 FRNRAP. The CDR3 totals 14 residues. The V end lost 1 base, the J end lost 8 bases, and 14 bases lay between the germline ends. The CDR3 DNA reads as TGTGCTAGTGGTTTGGCCATTAGAGGAGGCGGCTACACCTTC. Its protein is CASGLAIRGGGYTF. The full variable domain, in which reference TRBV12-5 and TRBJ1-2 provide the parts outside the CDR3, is DARVTQTPRHKVTEMGQEVTMRCQPILGHNTVFWYRQTMMQGLELLAYFRNRAPLDDSGMPKDRFSAEMPDATLATLKIQPSEPRDSAVYFCASGLAIRGGGYTFGSGTRLTVV.

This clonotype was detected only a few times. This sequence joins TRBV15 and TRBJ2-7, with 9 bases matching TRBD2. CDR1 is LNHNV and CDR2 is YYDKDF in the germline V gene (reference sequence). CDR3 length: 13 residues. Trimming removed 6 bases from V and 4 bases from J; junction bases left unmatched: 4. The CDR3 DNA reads TGTGCCACCAGTCTAGCGGGGCGTTACGAGCAGTACTTC. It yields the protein CATSLAGRYEQYF. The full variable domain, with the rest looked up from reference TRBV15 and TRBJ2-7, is DAMVIQNPRYQVTQFGKPVTLSCSQTLNHNVMYWYQQKSSQAPKLLFHYYDKDFNNEADTPDNFQSRRPNTSFCFLDIRSPGLGDTAMYLCATSLAGRYEQYFGPGTRLTVT.

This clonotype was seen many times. CDR3 nucleotide sequence: TGTGCCAGCAGCCGATGGGACAGCCCCGCTGGCTACACCTTC. It encodes CASSRWDSPAGYTF. The chain carries TRBV7-2 and TRBJ1-2, with TRBD1 matching over 7 bases. This CDR3 contains 14 residues. The junction had 10 bases not matched to a gene; V was cut back by 5 bases and J by 7 bases. Germline V gene sequence: CDR1 SGHTA, CDR2 FQGNSA.

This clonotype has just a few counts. CDR3 sequence: CASSSITPGTRGYEQYF. CDR3 in DNA: TGTGCCAGCAGCTCCATAACTCCCGGGACCCGCGGCTACGAGCAGTACTTC. The V call is TRBV11-1, the J call TRBJ2-7; either TRBD1 or TRBD2 may supply D (5 bases each). Trimming cost V 4 bases and J 3 bases, with 22 bases left between them. Germline values: CDR1 SGHAT, CDR2 FQDESV (reference sequence). The CDR3 is 17 residues long.

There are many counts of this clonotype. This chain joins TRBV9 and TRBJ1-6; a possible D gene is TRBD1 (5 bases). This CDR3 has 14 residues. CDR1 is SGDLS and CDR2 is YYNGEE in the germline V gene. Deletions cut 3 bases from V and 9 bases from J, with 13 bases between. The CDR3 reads CASSDWGDGSPLHF. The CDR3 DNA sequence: TGTGCCAGCAGCGATTGGGGGGATGGTTCACCCCTCCACTTT.

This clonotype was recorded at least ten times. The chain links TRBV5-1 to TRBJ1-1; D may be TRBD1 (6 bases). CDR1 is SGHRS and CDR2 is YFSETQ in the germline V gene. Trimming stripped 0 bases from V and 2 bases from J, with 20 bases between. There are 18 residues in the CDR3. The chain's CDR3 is CASSLGVGTGKRNTEAFF. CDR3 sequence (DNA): TGCGCCAGCAGCTTGGGGGTAGGTACAGGGAAACGAAACACTGAAGCTTTCTTT.

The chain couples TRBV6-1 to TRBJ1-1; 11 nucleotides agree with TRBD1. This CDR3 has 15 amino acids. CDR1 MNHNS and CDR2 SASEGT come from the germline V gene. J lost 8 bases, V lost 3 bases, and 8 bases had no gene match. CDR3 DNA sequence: TGTGCCAGCAGTGATGGGACAGGGGGTGGATCCGAAGCTTTCTTT. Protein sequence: CASSDGTGGGSEAFF.

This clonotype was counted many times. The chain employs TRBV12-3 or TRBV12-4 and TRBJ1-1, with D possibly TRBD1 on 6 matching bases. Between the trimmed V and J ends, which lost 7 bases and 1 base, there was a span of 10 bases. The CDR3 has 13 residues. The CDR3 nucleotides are TGTGCCAGCATTCGGACAGCGAACACTGAAGCTTTCTTT. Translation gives CASIRTANTEAFF.

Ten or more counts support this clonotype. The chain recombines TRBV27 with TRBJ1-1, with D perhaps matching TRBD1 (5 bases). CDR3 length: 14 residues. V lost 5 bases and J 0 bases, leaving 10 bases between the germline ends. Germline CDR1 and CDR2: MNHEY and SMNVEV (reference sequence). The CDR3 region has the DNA TGTGCCAGCAGTCCGGGACTTTTGAACACTGAAGCTTTCTTT. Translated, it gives CASSPGLLNTEAFF.

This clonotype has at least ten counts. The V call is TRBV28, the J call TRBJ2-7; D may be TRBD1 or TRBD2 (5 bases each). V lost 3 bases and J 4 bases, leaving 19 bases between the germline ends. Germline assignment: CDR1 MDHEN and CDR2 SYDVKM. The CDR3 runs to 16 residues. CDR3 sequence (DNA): TGTGCCAGCAGTTTTGGGGGATTGGGCGGCCGATACGAGCAGTACTTC. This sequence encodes CASSFGGLGGRYEQYF.

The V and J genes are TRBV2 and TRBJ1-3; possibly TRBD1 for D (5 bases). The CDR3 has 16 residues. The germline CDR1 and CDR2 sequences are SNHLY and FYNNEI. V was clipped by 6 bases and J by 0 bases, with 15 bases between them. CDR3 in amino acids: CASRGLTGDSGNTIYF. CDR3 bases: TGTGCCAGCAGGGGACTGACCGGGGACTCTGGAAACACCATATATTTT.

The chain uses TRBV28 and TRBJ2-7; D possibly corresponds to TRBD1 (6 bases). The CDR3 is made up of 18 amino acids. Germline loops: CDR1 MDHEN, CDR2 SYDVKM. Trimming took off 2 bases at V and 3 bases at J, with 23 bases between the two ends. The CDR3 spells CASSLGLLEAGTNYEQYF. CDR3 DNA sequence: TGTGCCAGCAGTTTAGGCCTCCTCGAAGCCGGGACAAACTACGAGCAGTACTTC.

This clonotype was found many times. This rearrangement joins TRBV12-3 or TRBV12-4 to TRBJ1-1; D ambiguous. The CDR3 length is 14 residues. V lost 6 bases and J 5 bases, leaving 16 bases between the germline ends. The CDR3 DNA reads TGTGCCAGCAGGCCCAACAAGGGAGCGACTGAAGCTTTCTTT. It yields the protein CASRPNKGATEAFF.

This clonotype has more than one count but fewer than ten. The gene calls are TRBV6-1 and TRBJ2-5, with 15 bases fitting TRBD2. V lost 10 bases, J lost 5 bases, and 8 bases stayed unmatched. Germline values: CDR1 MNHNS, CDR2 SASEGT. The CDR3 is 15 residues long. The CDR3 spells CAMGLAGGLGETQYF. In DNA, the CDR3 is TGTGCCATGGGACTAGCGGGAGGTCTGGGGGAGACCCAGTACTTC.

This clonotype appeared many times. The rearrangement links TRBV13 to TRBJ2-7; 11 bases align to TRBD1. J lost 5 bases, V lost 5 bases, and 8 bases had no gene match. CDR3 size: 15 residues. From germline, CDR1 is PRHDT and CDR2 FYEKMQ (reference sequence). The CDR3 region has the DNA TGTGCCAGCAGCACCGGGACAGGGGGTCAAGACGAGCAGTACTTC. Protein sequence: CASSTGTGGQDEQYF.

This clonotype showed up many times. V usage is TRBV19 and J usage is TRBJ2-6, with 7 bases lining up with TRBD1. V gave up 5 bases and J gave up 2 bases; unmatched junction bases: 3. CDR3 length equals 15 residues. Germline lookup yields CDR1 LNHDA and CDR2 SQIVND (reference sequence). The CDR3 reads CASSGTVAGANVLTF. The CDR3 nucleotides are TGTGCCAGTAGTGGGACAGTCGCTGGGGCCAACGTCCTGACTTTC.

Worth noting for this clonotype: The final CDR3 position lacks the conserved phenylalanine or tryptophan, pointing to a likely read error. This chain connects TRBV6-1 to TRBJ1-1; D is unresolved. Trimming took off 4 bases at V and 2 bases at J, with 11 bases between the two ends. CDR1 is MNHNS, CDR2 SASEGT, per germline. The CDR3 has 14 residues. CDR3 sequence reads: CASSVRVLNTEAFL. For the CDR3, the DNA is TGTGCCAGCAGTGTTAGGGTTTTAAACACTGAAGCTTTCCTT.

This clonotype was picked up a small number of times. The CDR3 coding sequence is TGTGCCAGCAGTTTTCCCGCGTATCGTCCTGTCGTGACTAGCGGGGCCTACGGGGAGCTGTTTTTT. Translated, it gives CASSFPAYRPVVTSGAYGELFF. The rearrangement links TRBV12-3 or TRBV12-4 to TRBJ2-2, with 11 bases matching TRBD2. V gave up 3 bases and J gave up 7 bases; unmatched junction bases: 25. This CDR3 is 22 amino acids long.

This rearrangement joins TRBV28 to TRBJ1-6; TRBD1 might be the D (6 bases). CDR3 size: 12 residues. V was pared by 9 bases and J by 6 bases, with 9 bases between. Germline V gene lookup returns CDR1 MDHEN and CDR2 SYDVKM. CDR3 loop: CASLGGNSPLHF. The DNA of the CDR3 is TGTGCCAGTTTAGGGGGTAATTCACCCCTCCACTTT. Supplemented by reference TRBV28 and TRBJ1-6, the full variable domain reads DVKVTQSSRYLVKRTGEKVFLECVQDMDHENMFWYRQDPGLGLRLIYFSYDVKMKEKGDIPEGYSVSREKKERFSLILESASTNQTSMYLCASLGGNSPLHFGNGTRLTVT.

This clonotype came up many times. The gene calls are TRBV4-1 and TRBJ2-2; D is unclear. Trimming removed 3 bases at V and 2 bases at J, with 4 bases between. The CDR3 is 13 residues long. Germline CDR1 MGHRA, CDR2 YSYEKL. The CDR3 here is CASSHGNTGELFF. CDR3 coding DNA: TGCGCCAGCAGCCACGGAAACACCGGGGAGCTGTTTTTT.

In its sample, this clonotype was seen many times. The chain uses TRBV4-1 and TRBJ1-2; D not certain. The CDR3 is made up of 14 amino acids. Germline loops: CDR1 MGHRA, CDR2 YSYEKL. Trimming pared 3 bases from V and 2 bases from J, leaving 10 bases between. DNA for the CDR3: TGCGCCAGCAGCCAGCAGAGGACCAACTATGGCTACACCTTC. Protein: CASSQQRTNYGYTF.

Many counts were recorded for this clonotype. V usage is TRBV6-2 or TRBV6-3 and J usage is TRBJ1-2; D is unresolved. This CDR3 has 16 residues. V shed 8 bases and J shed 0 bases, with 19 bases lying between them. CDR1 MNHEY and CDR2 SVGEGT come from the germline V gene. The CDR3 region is CASGLFGSDPNYGYTF. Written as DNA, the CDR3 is TGTGCCAGCGGTCTCTTCGGATCAGACCCTAACTATGGCTACACCTTC.

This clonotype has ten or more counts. The CDR3 protein is CASSMSGAGEQETQYF. DNA of the CDR3: TGTGCCAGTAGTATGAGTGGGGCGGGAGAGCAAGAGACCCAGTACTTC. The chain uses TRBV19 and TRBJ2-5; 7 bases fit TRBD2. Per germline, CDR1 LNHDA and CDR2 SQIVND (reference sequence). CDR3 size: 16 residues. V trimming: 3 bases; J trimming: 2 bases; junction bases outside the gene matches: 9.